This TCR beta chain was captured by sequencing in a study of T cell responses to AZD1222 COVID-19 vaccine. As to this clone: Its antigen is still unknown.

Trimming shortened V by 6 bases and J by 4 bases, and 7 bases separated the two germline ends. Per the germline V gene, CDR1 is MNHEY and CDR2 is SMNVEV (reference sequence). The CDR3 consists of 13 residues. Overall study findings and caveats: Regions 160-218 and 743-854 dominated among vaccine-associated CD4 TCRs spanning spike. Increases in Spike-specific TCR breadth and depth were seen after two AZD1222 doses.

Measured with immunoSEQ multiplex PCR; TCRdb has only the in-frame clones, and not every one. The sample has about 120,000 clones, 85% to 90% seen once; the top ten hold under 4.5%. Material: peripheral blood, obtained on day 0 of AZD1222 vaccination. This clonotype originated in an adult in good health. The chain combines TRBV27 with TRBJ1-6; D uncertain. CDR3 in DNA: TGTGCCAGCAGAGGTCTTTATAATTCACCCCTCCACTTT. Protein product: CASRGLYNSPLHF.